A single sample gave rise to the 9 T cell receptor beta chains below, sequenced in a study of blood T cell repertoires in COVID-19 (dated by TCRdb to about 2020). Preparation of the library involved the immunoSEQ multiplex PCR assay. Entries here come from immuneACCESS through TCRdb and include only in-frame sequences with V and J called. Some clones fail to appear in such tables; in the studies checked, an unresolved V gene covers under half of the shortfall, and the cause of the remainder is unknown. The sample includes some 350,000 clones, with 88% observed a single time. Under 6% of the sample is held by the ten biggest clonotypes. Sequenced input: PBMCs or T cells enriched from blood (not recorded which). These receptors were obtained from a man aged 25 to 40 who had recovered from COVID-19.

CDR3 region: CSGGRPNEKLFF. For the CDR3, the DNA is TGCAGCGGGGGGAGGCCTAATGAAAAACTGTTTTTT. V is TRBV29-1 and J is TRBJ1-4; D may be TRBD1 (5 bases). The CDR3 spans 12 residues. Looked up from germline, CDR1 is SQVTM and CDR2 is ANQGSEA. Trimming left V 7 bases short and J 3 bases short, with 9 bases between.

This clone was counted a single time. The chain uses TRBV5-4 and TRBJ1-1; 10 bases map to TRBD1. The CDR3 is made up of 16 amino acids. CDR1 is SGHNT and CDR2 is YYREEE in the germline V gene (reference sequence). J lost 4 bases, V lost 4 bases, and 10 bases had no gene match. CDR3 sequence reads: CASSLGQGGRGTEAFF. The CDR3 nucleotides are TGTGCCAGCAGCCTAGGACAGGGGGGAAGGGGCACTGAAGCTTTCTTT.

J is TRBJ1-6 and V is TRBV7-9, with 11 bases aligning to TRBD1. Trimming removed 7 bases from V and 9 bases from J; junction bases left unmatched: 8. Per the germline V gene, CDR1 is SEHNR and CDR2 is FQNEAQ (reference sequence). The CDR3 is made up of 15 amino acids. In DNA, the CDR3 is TGTGCCAGCAACGAGGCGGGGACAGGGGGTTCACCCCTCCACTTT. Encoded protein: CASNEAGTGGSPLHF.

Here the CDR3 DNA reads TGTGCCAGCAGGAAGCCAGGGGGCTCCTACGAGCAGTACTTC. Protein: CASRKPGGSYEQYF. The chain is built from TRBV28 and TRBJ2-7, with 7 bases fitting TRBD1. J lost 0 bases, V lost 6 bases, and 5 bases had no gene match. Germline CDR1 reads MDHEN; CDR2 reads SYDVKM. This CDR3 has 14 amino acids. The variable domain in full, with the rest retrieved from reference TRBV28 and TRBJ2-7, is DVKVTQSSRYLVKRTGEKVFLECVQDMDHENMFWYRQDPGLGLRLIYFSYDVKMKEKGDIPEGYSVSREKKERFSLILESASTNQTSMYLCASRKPGGSYEQYFGPGTRLTVT.

Written as DNA, the CDR3 is TGCGCCAGCAGCCAGCTGGCGACAGGGTTCTACGAGCAGTACTTC. Translated: CASSQLATGFYEQYF. The chain recombines TRBV4-1 with TRBJ2-7, with 7 nucleotides matching TRBD1. Per the germline V gene, CDR1 is MGHRA and CDR2 is YSYEKL. CDR3 size: 15 residues. The V segment lost 3 bases and the J segment 3 bases; nucleotides outside the gene matches: 8.

As DNA, the CDR3 is TGCGCCAGCAGCCAAGTTGTAGCGGGGGGGATCACAGATACGCAGTATTTT. Translating gives CASSQVVAGGITDTQYF. This chain links TRBV4-1 with TRBJ2-3; the match to TRBD2 covers 11 bases. Germline CDR1 MGHRA, CDR2 YSYEKL. The V segment lost 1 base and the J segment 2 bases; nucleotides outside the gene matches: 5. The CDR3 is 17 residues long.

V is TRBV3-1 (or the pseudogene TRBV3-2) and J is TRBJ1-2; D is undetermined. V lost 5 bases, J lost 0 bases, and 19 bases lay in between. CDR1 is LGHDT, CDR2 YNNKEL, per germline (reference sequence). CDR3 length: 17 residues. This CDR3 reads CASSSPTGGRPNYGYTF. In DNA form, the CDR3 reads TGTGCCAGCAGCAGCCCCACGGGCGGGCGTCCTAACTATGGCTACACCTTC.

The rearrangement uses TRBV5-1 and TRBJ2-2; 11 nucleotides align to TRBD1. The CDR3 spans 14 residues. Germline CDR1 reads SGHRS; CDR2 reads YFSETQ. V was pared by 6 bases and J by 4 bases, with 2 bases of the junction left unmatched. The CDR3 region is CASTGTGGTGELFF. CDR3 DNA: TGCGCCAGCACCGGGACAGGGGGCACCGGGGAGCTGTTTTTT. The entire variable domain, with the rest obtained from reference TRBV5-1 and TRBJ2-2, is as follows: KAGVTQTPRYLIKTRGQQVTLSCSPISGHRSVSWYQQTPGQGLQFLFEYFSETQRNKGNFPGRFSGRQFSNSRSEMNVSTLELGDSALYLCASTGTGGTGELFFGEGSRLTVL.

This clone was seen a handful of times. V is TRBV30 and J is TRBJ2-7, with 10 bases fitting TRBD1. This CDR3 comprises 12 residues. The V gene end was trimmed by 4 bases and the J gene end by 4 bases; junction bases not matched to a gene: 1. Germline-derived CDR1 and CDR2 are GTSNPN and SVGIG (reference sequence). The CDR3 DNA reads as TGTGCCTGGAAGGACAGGGGGTACGAGCAGTACTTC. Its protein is CAWKDRGYEQYF.